The 23 T cell receptor beta chains given below trace back to one sample, sequenced in a study of shared clonotypes between healthy human individuals. Sequencing used immunoSEQ multiplex PCR; TCRdb keeps in-frame clones, though not all of them. The sample has some 2.1 million clones, around 93% seen once. Naive CD8 cells comprised CD45RO-negative, CCR7-positively selected cells, excluding terminally differentiated effector memory CD45RA+ cells. The sample consisted of naive CD8+ T cells from PBMCs. These receptors all stem from a man aged 18 to 29 in good health. Some clones in this sample may be carry-over from other donors' samples.

V and J are TRBV4-1 and TRBJ1-1, with 10 bases matching TRBD1. The germline CDR1 and CDR2 sequences are MGHRA and YSYEKL. This CDR3 is built from 14 residues. After removal of 8 bases from V and 6 bases from J, the junction contained 9 bases not matched to a gene. CDR3: CASSPTGGMSEAFF. The CDR3 nucleotides read TGCGCCAGCTCACCGACAGGGGGCATGTCTGAAGCTTTCTTT.

The chain carries TRBV10-3 and TRBJ1-1, with TRBD1 as a possible D gene (6 bases). Germline lookup yields CDR1 ENHRY and CDR2 SYGVKD. V lost 6 bases and J 5 bases, leaving 7 bases between the germline ends. The CDR3 is 11 residues long. CDR3 DNA sequence: TGTGCCATCAGACAGGGAACTGAAGCTTTCTTT. It specifies CAIRQGTEAFF.

The CDR3 protein is CASSFRLAGSSSYNEQFF. In DNA form, the CDR3 reads TGTGCCAGCAGCTTCCGACTAGCGGGTTCCAGCTCCTACAATGAGCAGTTCTTC. The chain carries TRBV7-2 and TRBJ2-1; 10 nucleotides align to TRBD2. Germline lookup yields CDR1 SGHTA and CDR2 FQGNSA. This CDR3 contains 18 residues. V was pared by 3 bases and J by 0 bases, with 8 bases of the junction left unmatched. Together with reference TRBV7-2 and TRBJ2-1, the CDR3 gives the full variable domain: GAGVSQSPSNKVTEKGKDVELRCDPISGHTALYWYRQSLGQGLEFLIYFQGNSAPDKSGLPSDRFSAERTGGSVSTLTIQRTQQEDSAVYLCASSFRLAGSSSYNEQFFGPGTRLTVL.

The rearrangement uses TRBV27 and TRBJ1-2, with 7 bases identical to TRBD1. V gave up 6 bases and J gave up 6 bases; unmatched junction bases: 7. This CDR3 has 13 residues. CDR1 is MNHEY, CDR2 SMNVEV, per germline (reference sequence). CDR3: CASSLTGADGYTF. CDR3 in DNA: TGTGCCAGCAGCTTAACAGGGGCGGATGGCTACACCTTC.

This chain connects TRBV27 to TRBJ1-2; perhaps TRBD1 as D (6 bases). V shed 5 bases and J shed 3 bases, with 25 bases lying between them. The germline V gene has CDR1 MNHEY and CDR2 SMNVEV (reference sequence). CDR3 length: 18 residues. The CDR3 DNA is TGTGCCAGCAGTAACTTCCATTCCGGGGGCGTTTTTGACTATGGCTACACCTTC. Its translation: CASSNFHSGGVFDYGYTF.

Comment on this clone: This CDR3 is also generated by other DNA sequences in the sample. The chain links TRBV9 to TRBJ2-7; D is ambiguous. Germline lookup yields CDR1 SGDLS and CDR2 YYNGEE. Trimming pared 4 bases from V and 3 bases from J, leaving 14 bases between. The CDR3 consists of 14 residues. The CDR3 sequence: CASSPGPSGYEQYF. CDR3 DNA sequence: TGTGCCAGCAGCCCTGGACCCTCCGGCTACGAGCAGTACTTC.

Details on this clone: Additional DNA sequences in this sample encode the identical CDR3. This rearrangement joins TRBV5-1 to TRBJ2-1; D might be TRBD2 (5 bases). The CDR3 covers 14 residues. Germline CDR1 reads SGHRS; CDR2 reads YFSETQ. V was shortened by 0 bases and J by 4 bases, with 8 bases between the two germline ends. Here the CDR3 reads CASSLGGGYNEQFF. CDR3 nucleotide sequence: TGCGCCAGCAGCTTGGGTGGCGGGTACAATGAGCAGTTCTTC.

This chain connects TRBV29-1 to TRBJ1-5; D is uncertain. This CDR3 has 13 residues. V gave up 7 bases and J gave up 1 base, with 11 bases separating them. Germline V gene lookup returns CDR1 SQVTM and CDR2 ANQGSEA. The CDR3 DNA reads as TGCAGCGCTGGCCCGGACAGCAATCAGCCCCAGCATTTT. Translation gives CSAGPDSNQPQHF. Filled out from reference TRBV29-1 and TRBJ1-5, the complete variable domain reads SAVISQKPSRDICQRGTSLTIQCQVDSQVTMMFWYRQQPGQSLTLIATANQGSEATYESGFVIDKFPISRPNLTFSTLTVSNMSPEDSSIYLCSAGPDSNQPQHFGDGTRLSIL.

The genes are TRBV7-3 and TRBJ2-2; D perhaps matches TRBD1 (7 bases). CDR1 SGHTA and CDR2 FQGTGA come from the germline V gene. The CDR3 length is 17 residues. Trimming shortened V by 0 bases and J by 4 bases, and 15 bases separated the two germline ends. CDR3 region: CASSLTVEGAFTGELFF. CDR3 bases: TGTGCCAGCAGCTTAACGGTGGAGGGGGCCTTCACCGGGGAGCTGTTTTTT.

The chain is built from TRBV19 and TRBJ1-1; 7 nucleotides agree with TRBD1. CDR1 LNHDA and CDR2 SQIVND come from the germline V gene (reference sequence). The trim removed 3 bases at V and 4 bases at J, leaving 8 bases unmatched. CDR3 size: 15 residues. As DNA, the CDR3 is TGTGCCAGTAGTATGTCAGCCGGACAGGCCACTGAAGCTTTCTTT. This sequence encodes CASSMSAGQATEAFF.

For this clone: A junction boundary mismatches the germline segment, possibly from a read error. This chain uses TRBV6-1 with TRBJ2-5; TRBD1 matches at 7 bases. Germline V lookup: CDR1 MNHNS, CDR2 SASEGT. This CDR3 region has 14 residues. The CDR3: CASSLQGDVEIQYF. The CDR3 coding sequence is TGTGCCAGCAGTCTCCAGGGGGATGTTGAGATCCAGTACTTC.

The rearrangement links TRBV23-1 to TRBJ1-3; TRBD1 is a possible D gene (6 bases). TRBV23-1 is flagged as an ORF with uncertain function. V lost 0 bases and J 0 bases, leaving 15 bases between the germline ends. The CDR3 totals 18 residues. The CDR3 DNA is TGCGCCAGCAGTCAATCGGGGGGGACCAGGGGCTCTGGAAACACCATATATTTT. Translated, it gives CASSQSGGTRGSGNTIYF.

The chain recombines TRBV19 with TRBJ2-1; no firm D call. Germline CDR1 and CDR2: LNHDA and SQIVND (reference sequence). V was cut by 3 bases and J by 9 bases, with 12 bases left in between. The CDR3 is 13 amino acids. The CDR3 DNA follows: TGTGCCAGTAGTATTGCTCCGATAGTTGAGCAGTTCTTC. It is translated as CASSIAPIVEQFF.

This clone was found a few times. The same CDR3 arises from other DNA sequences in this sample as well. In DNA, the CDR3 is TGTGCCAGCAGTTTACGGGAGACCCAGTACTTC. Translating it yields CASSLRETQYF. This chain links TRBV28 with TRBJ2-5, with unresolved D. Trimming stripped 2 bases from V and 5 bases from J, with 3 bases between. The CDR3 has 11 residues. Germline CDR1 MDHEN, CDR2 SYDVKM.

In the case of this clone: The identical CDR3 is also encoded by other nucleotide sequences in the sample. This rearrangement joins TRBV19 to TRBJ2-3; TRBD1 agrees at 7 bases. V was clipped by 3 bases and J by 0 bases; unmatched bases: 3. Germline V lookup: CDR1 LNHDA, CDR2 SQIVND (reference sequence). This CDR3 comprises 15 residues. The CDR3 DNA is TGTGCCAGTAGTATCGACAGGGTTAGCACAGATACGCAGTATTTT. Its translation is CASSIDRVSTDTQYF.

The genes are TRBV19 and TRBJ2-3; TRBD2 is a possible D gene (6 bases). The germline gives CDR1 LNHDA, CDR2 SQIVND (reference sequence). This CDR3 region has 14 residues. V dropped 3 bases and J dropped 4 bases, with 11 bases sitting between them. CDR3 sequence (DNA): TGTGCCAGTAGTATTGCGGGGATTGCAGATACGCAGTATTTT. Its translation is CASSIAGIADTQYF.

In this sample, this clone turned up a few times. The chain is built from TRBV5-1 and TRBJ2-1; TRBD2 matches 9 bases. Germline CDR1 SGHRS, CDR2 YFSETQ. J was trimmed by 6 bases and V by 2 bases; bases with no gene match: 9. The CDR3 is 16 amino acids. The CDR3 protein is CASSFPVAGDPNEQFF. CDR3 nucleotide sequence: TGCGCCAGCAGCTTCCCTGTAGCGGGAGACCCCAATGAGCAGTTCTTC.

This chain uses TRBV7-9 with TRBJ2-1, with 13 positions matching TRBD2. The CDR3 consists of 17 residues. The junction had 6 bases not matched to a gene; V was cut back by 5 bases and J by 2 bases. Germline V CDR1 and CDR2: SEHNR, FQNEAQ (reference sequence). The CDR3 region is CASSTRTSGSPYNEQFF. CDR3 nucleotides: TGTGCCAGCAGCACCCGGACTAGCGGGAGCCCCTACAATGAGCAGTTCTTC.

This chain joins TRBV2 and TRBJ2-7; a possible D gene is TRBD1 (6 bases). CDR1 and CDR2 from the germline V gene are SNHLY and FYNNEI. V gave up 7 bases and J gave up 3 bases, with 13 bases separating them. CDR3 length: 13 amino acids. CDR3 amino acids: CASTRTGSYEQYF. In DNA form, the CDR3 reads TGTGCCAGCACTAGAACAGGGAGCTACGAGCAGTACTTC.

This clone was detected a few times. The V gene is TRBV25-1, the J gene TRBJ1-2, with D hard to call. Germline V gene data show CDR1 as MGHDK and CDR2 as SYGVNS. This CDR3 has 11 amino acids. The V gene lost 5 bases and the J gene lost 9 bases, with 10 bases spanning the gap. The CDR3 DNA reads TGTGCCAGCAGTTCCGGGCGTCGCTACACCTTC. It translates to CASSSGRRYTF.

The chain uses TRBV5-8 and TRBJ2-7; D call uncertain. Germline V gene data show CDR1 as SGHTS and CDR2 as YDEGEE. V lost 3 bases and J lost 4, with 11 bases in between. The CDR3 runs 13 residues. The CDR3 here is CASSSPYKYEQYF. CDR3 nucleotides: TGTGCCAGCAGCTCGCCGTATAAGTACGAGCAGTACTTC.

The CDR3 reads CASSFDRPTNYGYTF. The CDR3 nucleotides are TGCGCCAGCAGCTTCGACAGACCGACAAACTATGGCTACACCTTC. This chain links TRBV5-1 with TRBJ1-2, with D possibly being TRBD1 (5 bases). V was shortened by 2 bases and J by 2 bases, with 13 bases between the two germline ends. This CDR3 spans 15 amino acids. CDR1 is SGHRS and CDR2 is YFSETQ in the germline V gene.

This clone was found once. The chain uses TRBV5-6 and TRBJ2-3; weak D call: TRBD2 (5 bases). CDR1 and CDR2 (germline): SGHDT, YYEEEE. The ends were cut back, 0 bases at V and 2 bases at J, with 16 bases in the middle. The length of the CDR3 is 17 residues. CDR3 in amino acids: CASSLAGVGGPTDTQYF. In DNA form, the CDR3 reads TGTGCCAGCAGCTTGGCCGGGGTCGGCGGGCCCACAGATACGCAGTATTTT.